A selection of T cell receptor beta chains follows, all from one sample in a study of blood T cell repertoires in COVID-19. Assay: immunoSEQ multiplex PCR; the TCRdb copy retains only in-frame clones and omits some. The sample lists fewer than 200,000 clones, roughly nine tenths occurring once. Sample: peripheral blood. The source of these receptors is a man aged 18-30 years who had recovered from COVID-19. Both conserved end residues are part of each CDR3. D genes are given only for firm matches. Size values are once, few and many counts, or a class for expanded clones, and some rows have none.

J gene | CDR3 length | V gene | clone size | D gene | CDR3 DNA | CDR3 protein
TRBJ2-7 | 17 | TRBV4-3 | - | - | TGCGCCAGCAGCCAAGTCCACTCGGGGTGGGAACCCTACGAGCAGTACTTC | CASSQVHSGWEPYEQYF
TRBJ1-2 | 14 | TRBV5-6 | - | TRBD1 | TGTGCCAGCAGCCCGAACAGGGGGAAGGATGGCTACACCTTC | CASSPNRGKDGYTF
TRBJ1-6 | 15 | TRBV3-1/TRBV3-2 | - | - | TGTGCCAGCAGCCAAGAAGGGGGATCAGGGTCACCCCTCCACTTT | CASSQEGGSGSPLHF
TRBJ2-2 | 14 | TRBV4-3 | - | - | TGCGCCAGCAGCCAACAGAAGAACACCGGGGAGCTGTTTTTT | CASSQQKNTGELFF
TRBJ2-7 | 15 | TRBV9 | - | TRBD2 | TGTGCCAGCAGCGCGGATAGCGGGACCCCCTACGAGCAGTACTTC | CASSADSGTPYEQYF
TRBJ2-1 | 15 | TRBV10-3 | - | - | TGTGCCATCAGTGAGTCTTTAGCGGTGTACAATGAGCAGTTCTTC | CAISESLAVYNEQFF
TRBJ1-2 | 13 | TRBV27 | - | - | TGTGCCAGCAGTTTGGGGAGGAAGGATGGCTACACCTTC | CASSLGRKDGYTF
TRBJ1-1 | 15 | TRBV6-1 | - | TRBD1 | TGTGCCAGCAGTGAAGGGTCGACAGGGCGCACTGAAGCTTTCTTT | CASSEGSTGRTEAFF
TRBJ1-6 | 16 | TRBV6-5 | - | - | TGTGCCAGCAGTTCCTCCCCTTGGGGAGGTAATTCACCCCTCCACTTT | CASSSSPWGGNSPLHF
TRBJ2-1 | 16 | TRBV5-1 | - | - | TGCGCCAGCAGCTTGGAAAGCGGGAACAGGGCCAATGAGCAGTTCTTC | CASSLESGNRANEQFF
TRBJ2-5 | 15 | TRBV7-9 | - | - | TGTGCCAGCAGCTTAGTTTACGGTGACCAAGAGACCCAGTACTTC | CASSLVYGDQETQYF
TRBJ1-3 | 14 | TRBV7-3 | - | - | TGTGCCAGCAGCTTAACAGGGGCTGGAAACACCATATATTTT | CASSLTGAGNTIYF
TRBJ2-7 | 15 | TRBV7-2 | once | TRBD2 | TGTGCCATTATGTACCGGCCTAGCGGGAAACACGAGCAGTACTTC | CAIMYRPSGKHEQYF
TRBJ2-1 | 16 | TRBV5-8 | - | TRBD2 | TGTGCCAGCAGCCGACTAGCGGGAGTCTCTTACAATGAGCAGTTCTTC | CASSRLAGVSYNEQFF
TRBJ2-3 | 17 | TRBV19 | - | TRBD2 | TGTGCCAGTAGTATCCTTTTCGGCGGGAGGGCCAAAGATACGCAGTATTTT | CASSILFGGRAKDTQYF
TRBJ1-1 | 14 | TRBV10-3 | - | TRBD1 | TGTGCCATCAGTGAGGACAGGGCGGGCACTGAAGCTTTCTTT | CAISEDRAGTEAFF
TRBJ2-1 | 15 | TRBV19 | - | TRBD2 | TGTGCCAGTAGTATTATAGCGGGGAAACGAAATGAGCAGTTCTTC | CASSIIAGKRNEQFF
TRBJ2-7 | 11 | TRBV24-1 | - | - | TGTGCCACCAGTGATTCGTACGAGCAGTACTTC | CATSDSYEQYF
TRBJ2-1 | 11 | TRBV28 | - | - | TGTGCCAGCAGTTTCGCGGATGAGCAGTTCTTC | CASSFADEQFF
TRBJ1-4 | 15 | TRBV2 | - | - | TGTGCCAGCAGTGAAACGGGACTCGGAGGTGAAAAACTGTTTTTT | CASSETGLGGEKLFF
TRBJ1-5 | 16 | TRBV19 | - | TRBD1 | TGTGCCAGTAGTAATCGACAGGGTCGGGGTGATCAGCCCCAGCATTTT | CASSNRQGRGDQPQHF
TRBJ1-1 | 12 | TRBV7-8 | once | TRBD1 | TGTGCCAGCAGCGCGGGACAGGTCGAAGCTTTCTTT | CASSAGQVEAFF
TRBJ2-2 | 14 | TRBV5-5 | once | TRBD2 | TGTGCCAGCAGCGGACTAGCGAACACCGGGGAGCTGTTTTTT | CASSGLANTGELFF
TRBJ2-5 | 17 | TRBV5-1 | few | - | TGCGCCAGCAGCCCCAACGGGCCCACAGGGTTTGGAGAGACCCAGTACTTC | CASSPNGPTGFGETQYF
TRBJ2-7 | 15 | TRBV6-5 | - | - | TGTGCCAGCAGTTACGATCGGGAGAGATGGTACGAGCAGTACTTC | CASSYDRERWYEQYF
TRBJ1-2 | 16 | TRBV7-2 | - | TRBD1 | TGTGCCAGCAGCTTAGTTGGGGCAGGGGGCAGCTATGGCTACACCTTC | CASSLVGAGGSYGYTF
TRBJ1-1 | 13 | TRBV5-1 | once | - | TGCGCCAGCAGCTTGCAGGGTAGGCATGAAGCTTTCTTT | CASSLQGRHEAFF
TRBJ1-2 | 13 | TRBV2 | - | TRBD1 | TGTGCCAGCAGTGAGGGACAGATCTATGGCTACACCTTC | CASSEGQIYGYTF
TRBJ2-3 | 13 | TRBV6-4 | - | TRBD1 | TGTGCCAGCAGTCAGGGGGCTCCAGATACGCAGTATTTT | CASSQGAPDTQYF
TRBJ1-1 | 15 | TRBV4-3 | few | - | TGCGCCAGCAGCCAAGCTCTGAGGACAAGTACTGAAGCTTTCTTT | CASSQALRTSTEAFF
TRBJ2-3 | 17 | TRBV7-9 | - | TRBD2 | TGTGCCAGCAGGATACTAGCGGGAGGGCGGGTCAGAGATACGCAGTATTTT | CASRILAGGRVRDTQYF
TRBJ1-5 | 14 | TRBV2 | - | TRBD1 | TGTGCCAGCAGCTCCGACAGGGAGGATCAGCCCCAGCATTTT | CASSSDREDQPQHF
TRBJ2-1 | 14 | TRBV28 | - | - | TGTGCCAGCAGTCAAAAGACTAGTCTCAATGAGCAGTTCTTC | CASSQKTSLNEQFF
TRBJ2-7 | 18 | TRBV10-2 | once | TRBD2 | TGCGCCAGCAGTAGGTCTGCGGGAGGGCCCCAGAGCTCCTACGAGCAGTACTTC | CASSRSAGGPQSSYEQYF
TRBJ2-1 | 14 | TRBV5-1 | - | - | TGCGCCAGCAAGGGGGGGGTCGGTTACAATGAGCAGTTCTTC | CASKGGVGYNEQFF
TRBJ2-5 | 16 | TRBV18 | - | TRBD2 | TGTGCCAGCTCACCACCCTCGCTAGCGGAGGGGGAGACCCAGTACTTC | CASSPPSLAEGETQYF
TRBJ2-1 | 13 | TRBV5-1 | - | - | TGCGCCAGCAGCTTAAGGACTGGGAATGAGCAGTTCTTC | CASSLRTGNEQFF
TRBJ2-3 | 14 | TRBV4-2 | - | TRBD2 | TGTGCCAGCAGCCCGGGACTAGGGGAAGGTACGCAGTATTTT | CASSPGLGEGTQYF
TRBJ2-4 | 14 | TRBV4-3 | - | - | TGCGCCAGCAGCCAAAGAGCGGTAGGGAACATTCAGTACTTC | CASSQRAVGNIQYF
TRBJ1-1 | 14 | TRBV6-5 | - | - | TGTGCCAGCCTGTTGGAGGGTTTGGCCACTGAAGCTTTCTTT | CASLLEGLATEAFF
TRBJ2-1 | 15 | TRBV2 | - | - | TGTGCCAGCAGTAGGACAGTGACCTCCTACAATGAGCAGTTCTTC | CASSRTVTSYNEQFF
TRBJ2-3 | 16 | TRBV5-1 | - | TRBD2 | TGCGCCAGCAGCTTGGGGCTAGCGGGCGGGGAAGATACGCAGTATTTT | CASSLGLAGGEDTQYF
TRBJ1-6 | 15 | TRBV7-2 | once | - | TGTGCCAGCAGCTTAGGGGCAGAGTATAATTCACCCCTCCACTTT | CASSLGAEYNSPLHF